The 30 T cell receptor beta chains below come from one sample, sequenced in a study of radiotherapy plus CTLA-4 blockade in lung cancer (dated by TCRdb to 2017 to 2018). Libraries were built with the immunoSEQ multiplex PCR assay. TCRdb limited this immuneACCESS table to in-frame rearrangements with V and J called. A share of clones is missing; checked studies link under half to unresolved V genes, and the rest is unexplained. Here the sample has 90,000 or so clones; around 87% occur a single time. The leading ten clones occupy around 2% of the sample. Sequencing was performed on peripheral blood, taken from a patient treated with radiotherapy plus ipilimumab. These receptors came from a human donor with non-small cell lung cancer who had a partial response to radiotherapy plus ipilimumab.

The chain carries TRBV7-2 and TRBJ1-6, with D unclear. Looked up from germline, CDR1 is SGHTA and CDR2 is FQGNSA. The CDR3 runs 15 residues. V was shortened by 2 bases and J by 8 bases, with 13 bases between the two germline ends. The CDR3 DNA follows: TGTGCCAGCAGCTTAACGTTGTCAGTGGATTCACCCCTCCACTTT. It yields the protein CASSLTLSVDSPLHF.

This clone was detected a few times. This chain uses TRBV6-4 with TRBJ1-5, with D possibly matching TRBD1 (6 bases). This CDR3 region has 16 residues. Trimming shortened V by 3 bases and J by 9 bases, and 21 bases separated the two germline ends. In germline, CDR1 is MRHNA, CDR2 SNTAGT. In DNA, the CDR3 is TGTGCCAGCAGTGATGGTACGAGCAGGGGCCAGTGGCCCCAGCATTTT. Residues: CASSDGTSRGQWPQHF.

This rearrangement joins TRBV6-4 to TRBJ2-3, with TRBD1 as a possible D gene (6 bases). The CDR3 is 15 amino acids. V lost 2 bases, J lost 4 bases, and 13 bases lay in between. Germline V gene sequence: CDR1 MRHNA, CDR2 SNTAGT. DNA of the CDR3: TGTGCCAGCAGTGACACAGGGAAGTTCCCAGATACGCAGTATTTT. Protein sequence: CASSDTGKFPDTQYF.

A word on this clone: The same CDR3 arises from other DNA sequences in this sample as well. The rearrangement joins TRBV28 to TRBJ1-4, with 10 positions matching TRBD1. V shed 2 bases and J 6 bases; nucleotides not matched to a gene: 3. There are 15 residues in the CDR3. Germline CDR1 reads MDHEN; CDR2 reads SYDVKM. CDR3: CASSLAGTGDEKLFF. CDR3 bases: TGTGCCAGCAGTTTAGCTGGGACAGGGGATGAAAAACTGTTTTTT. Filled out from reference TRBV28 and TRBJ1-4, the complete variable domain reads DVKVTQSSRYLVKRTGEKVFLECVQDMDHENMFWYRQDPGLGLRLIYFSYDVKMKEKGDIPEGYSVSREKKERFSLILESASTNQTSMYLCASSLAGTGDEKLFFGSGTQLSVL.

The J gene is TRBJ1-1, the V gene TRBV6-6, with TRBD1 matching 7 bases. Trimming at V came to 4 bases and at J to 8 bases, leaving 7 bases not matched to a gene. The length of the CDR3 is 13 residues. Germline values: CDR1 MNHNY, CDR2 SVGAGI (reference sequence). The CDR3: CASSSRGEEEAFF. CDR3 coding DNA: TGTGCCAGCAGTTCCAGGGGGGAAGAAGAAGCTTTCTTT.

The chain links TRBV4-2 to TRBJ1-3; the D gene is possibly TRBD1 (5 bases). V was shortened by 3 bases and J by 4 bases, with 19 bases between the two germline ends. From germline, CDR1 is LGHNA and CDR2 YNFKEQ. The CDR3 consists of 17 residues. Here the CDR3 DNA reads TGTGCCAGCAGCCACGAAACGACCAGGGCGACAGGAAACACCATATATTTT. Translation: CASSHETTRATGNTIYF.

In this sample, this clone turned up once. The chain combines TRBV9 with TRBJ1-5; tentatively, D is TRBD1 (5 bases). Germline V gene lookup returns CDR1 SGDLS and CDR2 YYNGEE. This CDR3 has 15 residues. V lost 2 bases to trimming and J lost 5 bases, with 14 bases between them. In nucleotides, the CDR3 is TGTGCCAGCAGCGTCTCCCCACAGGATTATCAGCCCCAGCATTTT. Translated: CASSVSPQDYQPQHF.

CDR3 DNA: TGTGCCAGCAGCGTGGGGACTAGCGGGACCTACGAGCAGTACTTC. Its protein is CASSVGTSGTYEQYF. V and J are TRBV9 and TRBJ2-7; 13 bases line up with TRBD2. The ends lost 2 bases at V and 2 bases at J; junction bases unmatched: 1. This CDR3 is built from 15 residues. Per the germline V gene, CDR1 is SGDLS and CDR2 is YYNGEE.

The CDR3 protein is CASSYTMGAYGYTF. The DNA for the CDR3 is TGTGCCAGCAGCTACACCATGGGCGCCTATGGCTACACCTTC. The rearrangement links TRBV6-1 to TRBJ1-2; D remains ambiguous. CDR1 is MNHNS, CDR2 SASEGT, per germline. This CDR3 comprises 14 residues. Deletions cut 6 bases from V and 4 bases from J, with 15 bases between.

About this clone itself: The germline gene is not matched at one end of the junction; a read error may be the cause. This chain joins TRBV7-7 and TRBJ2-1; 10 bases line up with TRBD2. The CDR3 runs 15 residues. The germline V gene encodes CDR1 SSHAT and CDR2 FNYEAQ (reference sequence). The CDR3 coding sequence is TGTGCTAGCAGCCGTCTAGCGGGAGCCAACAATGAGCAGTTCTTC. Its protein is CASSRLAGANNEQFF. Filled out from reference TRBV7-7 and TRBJ2-1, the complete variable domain reads GAGVSQSPRYKVTKRGQDVTLRCDPISSHATLYWYQQALGQGPEFLTYFNYEAQPDKSGLPSDRFSAERPEGSISTLTIQRTEQRDSAMYRCASSRLAGANNEQFFGPGTRLTVL.

For the CDR3, the DNA is TGTGCCAGCAGTAGCGGGAGGGGTAGGGGTGAGCAGTTCTTC. Translating gives CASSSGRGRGEQFF. The chain uses TRBV2 and TRBJ2-1; 10 bases fit TRBD2. This CDR3 region has 14 residues. CDR1 is SNHLY, CDR2 FYNNEI, per germline. The V segment lost 5 bases and the J segment 9 bases; nucleotides outside the gene matches: 7. Using reference TRBV2 and TRBJ2-1 for the parts outside the CDR3, the full variable domain is EPEVTQTPSHQVTQMGQEVILRCVPISNHLYFYWYRQILGQKVEFLVSFYNNEISEKSEIFDDQFSVERPDGSNFTLKIRSTKLEDSAMYFCASSSGRGRGEQFFGPGTRLTVL.

The rearrangement uses TRBV19 and TRBJ1-1; the match to TRBD1 covers 7 bases. Per the germline V gene, CDR1 is LNHDA and CDR2 is SQIVND (reference sequence). The CDR3 has 18 residues. With 7 bases clipped from V and 0 bases from J, the junction kept 17 bases outside the gene matches. CDR3 DNA: TGTGCCAGTACCCCTTCGCCTGTTGCAGGGGGAATGAACACTGAAGCTTTCTTT. It specifies CASTPSPVAGGMNTEAFF.

The chain joins TRBV30 to TRBJ1-2, with a weak D call TRBD1 (5 bases). The CDR3 contains 13 residues. V lost 4 bases, J lost 6 bases, and 15 bases lay in between. Looked up from germline, CDR1 is GTSNPN and CDR2 is SVGIG (reference sequence). CDR3 in DNA: TGTGCCTGGAATCCCCCCCCAGGGCATGGCTACACCTTC. Protein sequence: CAWNPPPGHGYTF.

The genes are TRBV30 and TRBJ1-4; D may be TRBD1 (5 bases). Trimming stripped 1 base from V and 8 bases from J, with 17 bases between. This CDR3 contains 15 residues. Germline V CDR1 and CDR2: GTSNPN, SVGIG (reference sequence). This CDR3 is CAWSASRQGGEKLFF. CDR3 bases: TGTGCCTGGAGTGCCTCCCGGCAGGGTGGCGAAAAACTGTTTTTT.

This clone has a handful of counts. The chain couples TRBV7-2 to TRBJ1-3; possibly TRBD1 for D (6 bases). Deletions cut 5 bases from V and 4 bases from J, with 12 bases between. In germline, CDR1 is SGHTA, CDR2 FQGNSA. This CDR3 contains 14 residues. The chain's CDR3 is CASSPRGYGNTIYF. CDR3 nucleotide sequence: TGTGCCAGCAGCCCTAGGGGGTACGGAAACACCATATATTTT.

The chain uses TRBV6-6 and TRBJ2-7; D is uncertain. V was trimmed by 4 bases and J by 2 bases, leaving 6 bases between them. This CDR3 is 12 amino acids long. Per the germline V gene, CDR1 is MNHNY and CDR2 is SVGAGI (reference sequence). The CDR3 sequence is CASSSLPYEQYV. CDR3 DNA sequence: TGTGCCAGCAGTTCACTACCCTACGAGCAGTACGTC.

The chain carries TRBV10-3 and TRBJ2-5, with D possibly being TRBD1 (5 bases). The V end lost 11 bases, the J end lost 2 bases, and 12 bases lay between the germline ends. The length of the CDR3 is 12 residues. The germline V gene encodes CDR1 ENHRY and CDR2 SYGVKD. The CDR3 bases are TGTGCCTCAAGGCAGGGACAAGAGACCCAGTACTTC. It codes for CASRQGQETQYF.

Turning to this clone: This same CDR3 is encoded by further DNA sequences in the sample. V is TRBV28 and J is TRBJ2-7; D unclear. V lost 1 base and J 7 bases, leaving 11 bases between the germline ends. This CDR3 comprises 13 residues. The germline V gene encodes CDR1 MDHEN and CDR2 SYDVKM. The CDR3 nucleotides are TGTGCCAGCAGTTTATTTCGGGTCGAGGAGCAGTACTTC. It is translated as CASSLFRVEEQYF.

This sequence joins TRBV28 and TRBJ1-5; 7 positions match TRBD1. With 7 bases clipped from V and 1 base from J, the junction kept 22 bases outside the gene matches. Germline V gene sequence: CDR1 MDHEN, CDR2 SYDVKM. This CDR3 has 20 amino acids. CDR3 residues: CASTPYYQGVDLKSNQPQHF. For the CDR3, the DNA is TGTGCCAGCACCCCTTATTATCAGGGGGTAGACTTAAAAAGCAATCAGCCCCAGCATTTT.

The chain is built from TRBV7-9 and TRBJ2-2, with D perhaps TRBD2 (6 bases). V was pared by 1 base and J by 6 bases, with 9 bases between. There are 14 residues in the CDR3. Per germline, CDR1 SEHNR and CDR2 FQNEAQ (reference sequence). CDR3 residues: CASSLVGGPGELFF. Written as DNA, the CDR3 is TGTGCCAGCAGCTTAGTCGGGGGTCCCGGGGAGCTGTTTTTT.

V and J are TRBV18 and TRBJ2-1; no reliable D call. Trimming shortened V by 3 bases and J by 0 bases, and 6 bases separated the two germline ends. Germline lookup yields CDR1 KGHSH and CDR2 LQKENI. This CDR3 is built from 14 residues. The CDR3 region has the DNA TGTGCCAGCTCACCTCTCCCCTCCTACAATGAGCAGTTCTTC. This sequence encodes CASSPLPSYNEQFF. The entire variable domain, with the rest obtained from reference TRBV18 and TRBJ2-1, is as follows: NAGVMQNPRHLVRRRGQEARLRCSPMKGHSHVYWYRQLPEEGLKFMVYLQKENIIDESGMPKERFSAEFPKEGPSILRIQQVVRGDSAAYFCASSPLPSYNEQFFGPGTRLTVL.

This clone occurred a few times. This sequence joins TRBV10-3 and TRBJ1-1, with TRBD1 as a possible D gene (5 bases). The V gene lost 6 bases and the J gene lost 1 base, with 9 bases spanning the gap. This CDR3 spans 13 amino acids. The germline gives CDR1 ENHRY, CDR2 SYGVKD. The DNA of the CDR3 is TGTGCCATCAGGGGAGGACAGAACACTGAAGCTTTCTTT. Its protein is CAIRGGQNTEAFF.

This rearrangement joins TRBV5-6 to TRBJ1-5; 7 positions match TRBD1. V trimming: 3 bases; J trimming: 3 bases; junction bases outside the gene matches: 3. This CDR3 spans 14 amino acids. CDR1 and CDR2 (germline): SGHDT, YYEEEE. The CDR3 DNA follows: TGTGCCAGCAGCTACAGGGGATTCAATCAGCCCCAGCATTTT. This encodes CASSYRGFNQPQHF.

This chain uses TRBV14 with TRBJ2-1, with D unresolved. The CDR3 has 14 amino acids. Trimming shortened V by 1 base and J by 4 bases, and 8 bases separated the two germline ends. Germline V CDR1 and CDR2: SGHDN, FVKESK. The CDR3 DNA follows: TGTGCCAGCAGCCAAGTCTCGCGGTACAATGAGCAGTTCTTC. Protein sequence: CASSQVSRYNEQFF.

A few counts support this clone. The DNA is left out, because the CDR3 cannot be placed on it with certainty; the CDR3 is given as TCRdb lists it. J is TRBJ2-7 and V is TRBV21-1; TRBD2, the table's D call, was not compared with the DNA. TRBV21-1 is flagged as a pseudogene. Ends included, the CDR3 has 18 residues. The CDR3 here is CASTPNWASGSIGYEQYV.

The chain employs TRBV7-2 and TRBJ1-2; D possibly corresponds to TRBD1 (6 bases). The germline V gene has CDR1 SGHTA and CDR2 FQGNSA. The V end was cut by 4 bases, the J end by 1 base, with 22 bases between. The CDR3 spans 18 residues. The CDR3 is CASSSVRGGHNSNYGYTF. DNA for the CDR3: TGTGCCAGCAGCTCAGTTAGGGGGGGCCATAACAGTAACTATGGCTACACCTTC.

The rearrangement uses TRBV27 and TRBJ1-1; D gene unclear. Germline V CDR1 and CDR2: MNHEY, SMNVEV (reference sequence). The CDR3 has 14 residues. V lost 6 bases and J 1 base, leaving 12 bases between the germline ends. The CDR3 DNA follows: TGTGCCAGCAGACCCGCGGGTGGGAACACTGAAGCTTTCTTT. Translating it yields CASRPAGGNTEAFF.

This rearrangement joins TRBV5-1 to TRBJ1-5; no clear D gene. The germline V and J ends were trimmed by 0 bases and 3 bases, with 7 bases remaining between them. CDR1 is SGHRS, CDR2 YFSETQ, per germline. CDR3 length equals 14 residues. CDR3 sequence: CASSLAGANQPQHF. Here the CDR3 DNA reads TGCGCCAGCAGCTTGGCAGGTGCCAATCAGCCCCAGCATTTT.

V gene TRBV4-1 combines with J gene TRBJ2-3, with 7 bases matching TRBD1. CDR1 MGHRA and CDR2 YSYEKL come from the germline V gene. The V gene end was trimmed by 2 bases and the J gene end by 9 bases; junction bases not matched to a gene: 11. The CDR3 is 15 residues long. The DNA for the CDR3 is TGCGCCAGCAGCCAACAGACCACGACAGGGAACACGCAGTATTTT. It encodes CASSQQTTTGNTQYF.

The genes are TRBV7-9 and TRBJ1-1; D perhaps matches TRBD1 (6 bases). Germline V gives CDR1 SEHNR, CDR2 FQNEAQ (reference sequence). The CDR3 totals 14 residues. Trimming cost V 5 bases and J 8 bases, with 18 bases left between them. In DNA form, the CDR3 reads TGTGCCAGCAGCAGTAAGGGGGGGTCGCACGAAGCTTTCTTT. Translation: CASSSKGGSHEAFF. The whole variable domain, filled in from reference TRBV7-9 and TRBJ1-1, reads DTGVSQNPRHKITKRGQNVTFRCDPISEHNRLYWYRQTLGQGPEFLTYFQNEAQLEKSRLLSDRFSAERPKGSFSTLEIQRTEQGDSAMYLCASSSKGGSHEAFFGQGTRLTVV.